This T cell receptor (beta chain) stems from a study of T cell responses to AZD1222 COVID-19 vaccine. Study-wide context: Analyses pooled second doses at about 4 or about 12 weeks.

Findings and limits, study-wide: A mostly white British donor set with more females was recruited, and clonal diversity was possibly underestimated. Reportedly, nearly half the spike-specific TCRs target unmutated variant regions.

CDR1 is ENHRY and CDR2 is SYGVKD in the germline V gene. The CDR3 consists of 14 residues. V lost 7 bases to trimming and J lost 4 bases, with 16 bases between them. This clone has more than one count but fewer than ten. Its matching antigen is unknown. Sequenced by immunoSEQ multiplex PCR; TCRdb stores in-frame clones only, minus some. This sample has over 50,000 clones; about 88% occur once, and the top ten carry more than 20%. The sequences come from peripheral blood, collected on day 0 of AZD1222 vaccination. The V call is TRBV10-3, the J call TRBJ2-5; no firm D call. The sequence came from an adult in good health. The CDR3 spells CAIKGPSNAETQYF. CDR3 DNA sequence: TGTGCCATCAAAGGTCCCTCAAATGCAGAGACCCAGTACTTC.